The 10 T cell receptor beta chains listed next were all sequenced from one sample in a study of OX40 agonist ivuxolimab in advanced cancers. Data came from immunoSEQ multiplex PCR; TCRdb stores just in-frame clones and leaves some out. The table lists about 84,000 clones, approximately 89% of them singletons, with under 0.25% in the top ten. The material sequenced was CD4+ or CD8+ T cells sorted from blood, taken in a trial of the OX40 agonist ivuxolimab. These receptors originate from an adult with an advanced solid tumor such as melanoma, head and neck, liver or kidney cancer.

The V gene is TRBV14, the J gene TRBJ2-2, with D possibly matching TRBD1 (5 bases). Germline CDR1 is SGHDN and CDR2 is FVKESK. Trimming cost V 4 bases and J 2 bases, with 8 bases left between them. The CDR3 length is 14 residues. CDR3 residues: CASSRQRNTGELFF. CDR3 bases: TGTGCCAGCAGCCGACAGAGAAACACCGGGGAGCTGTTTTTT.

The CDR3 loop reads CASGGQVPSYEQYF. The CDR3 coding sequence is TGTGCCAGCGGGGGACAGGTACCTTCCTACGAGCAGTACTTC. The gene calls are TRBV6-1 and TRBJ2-7; 8 bases are shared with TRBD1. V was clipped by 8 bases and J by 1 base; unmatched bases: 7. Germline V lookup: CDR1 MNHNS, CDR2 SASEGT. This CDR3 contains 14 residues.

V gene TRBV4-1 combines with J gene TRBJ2-4; the match to TRBD1 covers 9 bases. Trimming at V came to 0 bases and at J to 14 bases, leaving 5 bases not matched to a gene. CDR3 length: 13 amino acids. The germline gives CDR1 MGHRA, CDR2 YSYEKL. CDR3 nucleotides: TGCGCCAGCAGCCAAGATCGATGGGACAGGGAGTACTTC. Translating it yields CASSQDRWDREYF.

This clone occurred once. This CDR3 is CASSLSQGQETQYF. In DNA, the CDR3 is TGCGCCAGCAGCTTGTCGCAGGGGCAAGAGACCCAGTACTTC. The chain recombines TRBV5-1 with TRBJ2-5, with D possibly matching TRBD1 (6 bases). CDR1 is SGHRS and CDR2 is YFSETQ in the germline V gene. V lost 1 base to trimming and J lost 2 bases, with 9 bases between them. This CDR3 has 14 amino acids.

The genes are TRBV7-9 and TRBJ2-1; 8 bases match TRBD1. This CDR3 is 15 amino acids long. The germline CDR1 and CDR2 sequences are SEHNR and FQNEAQ (reference sequence). V lost 2 bases, J lost 9 bases, and 9 bases stayed unmatched. For the CDR3, the DNA is TGTGCCAGCAGCTTACCCCTGGACAGGGTAGGTGAGCAGTTCTTC. This translates into CASSLPLDRVGEQFF.

This chain connects TRBV11-2 to TRBJ2-5; no clear D gene. V was trimmed by 3 bases and J by 0 bases, leaving 5 bases between them. CDR1 and CDR2 (germline): SGHAT, FQNNGV. This CDR3 is 13 amino acids long. DNA of the CDR3: TGTGCCAGCAGCTTTGATAACCAAGAGACCCAGTACTTC. Protein sequence: CASSFDNQETQYF.

V gene TRBV4-1 combines with J gene TRBJ1-1; D uncertain. The CDR3 length is 14 residues. V lost 4 bases, J lost 6 bases, and 15 bases lay in between. The germline V gene encodes CDR1 MGHRA and CDR2 YSYEKL. The chain's CDR3 is CASSLITRRSEAFF. CDR3 DNA sequence: TGCGCCAGCAGCCTCATTACGAGGCGCTCTGAAGCTTTCTTT.

This rearrangement joins TRBV28 to TRBJ2-1; D is perhaps TRBD1 or TRBD2 (5 bases each). The CDR3 is 17 amino acids. The germline V gene has CDR1 MDHEN and CDR2 SYDVKM. With 4 bases removed from V and 6 bases from J, the gap between germline ends came to 22 bases. CDR3 loop: CASSSSFGTIRRNEQFF. The CDR3 DNA sequence: TGTGCCAGCAGTTCCTCATTCGGGACCATTCGCCGCAATGAGCAGTTCTTC.

This chain uses TRBV2 with TRBJ1-5; D might be TRBD1 (5 bases). Trimming cost V 0 bases and J 2 bases, with 8 bases left between them. Per the germline V gene, CDR1 is SNHLY and CDR2 is FYNNEI. The CDR3 has 15 residues. CDR3 DNA: TGTGCCAGCAGTGAAGCGCAAGGGGGCAATCAGCCCCAGCATTTT. Translation: CASSEAQGGNQPQHF.

This clone came up once. The J gene is TRBJ1-2, the V gene TRBV12-5; D uncertain. V was cut by 1 base and J by 2 bases, with 2 bases left in between. The germline gives CDR1 LGHNT, CDR2 FRNRAP. CDR3 length: 12 residues. The CDR3 sequence: CASGLDNYGYTF. The CDR3 bases are TGTGCTAGTGGTTTGGACAACTATGGCTACACCTTC.